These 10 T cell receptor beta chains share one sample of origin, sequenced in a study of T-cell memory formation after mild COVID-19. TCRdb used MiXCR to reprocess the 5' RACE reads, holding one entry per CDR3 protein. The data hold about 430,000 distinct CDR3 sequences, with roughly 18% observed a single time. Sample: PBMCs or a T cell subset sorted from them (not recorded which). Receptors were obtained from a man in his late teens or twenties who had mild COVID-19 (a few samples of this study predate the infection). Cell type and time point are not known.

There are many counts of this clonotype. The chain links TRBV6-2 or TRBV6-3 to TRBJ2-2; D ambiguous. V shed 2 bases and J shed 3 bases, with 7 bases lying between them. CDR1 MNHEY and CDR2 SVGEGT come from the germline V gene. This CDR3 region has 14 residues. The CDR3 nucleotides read TGTGCCAGCAGTTACAACCCTCACACCGGGGAGCTGTTTTTT. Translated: CASSYNPHTGELFF.

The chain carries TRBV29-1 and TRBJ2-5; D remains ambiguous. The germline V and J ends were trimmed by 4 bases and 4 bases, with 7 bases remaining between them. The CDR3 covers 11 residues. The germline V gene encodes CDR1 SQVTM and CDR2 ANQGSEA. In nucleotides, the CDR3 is TGCAGCGTTGGTCTAACAGAGACCCAGTACTTC. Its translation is CSVGLTETQYF.

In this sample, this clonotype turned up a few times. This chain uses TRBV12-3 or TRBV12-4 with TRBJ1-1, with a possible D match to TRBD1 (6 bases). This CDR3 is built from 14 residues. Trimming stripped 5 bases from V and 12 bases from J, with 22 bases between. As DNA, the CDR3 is TGTGCCAGCAGTCACAGGGAGGCGGCGGTCTTGACTTTCTTT. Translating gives CASSHREAAVLTFF.

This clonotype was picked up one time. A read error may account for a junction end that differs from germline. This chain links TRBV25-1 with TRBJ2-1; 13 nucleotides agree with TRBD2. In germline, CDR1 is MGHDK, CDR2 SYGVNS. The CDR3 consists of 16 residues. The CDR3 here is CSSSPQGLAGTVEQFF. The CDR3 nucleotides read TGTTCCAGCAGTCCTCAGGGACTAGCGGGGACGGTTGAGCAGTTCTTC.

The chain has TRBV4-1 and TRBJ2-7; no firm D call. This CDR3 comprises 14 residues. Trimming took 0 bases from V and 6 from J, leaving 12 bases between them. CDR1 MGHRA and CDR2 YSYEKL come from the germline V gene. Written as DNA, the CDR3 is TGCGCCAGCAGCCAAGAGTTACCGGGCCCCGAGCAGTACTTC. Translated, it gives CASSQELPGPEQYF.

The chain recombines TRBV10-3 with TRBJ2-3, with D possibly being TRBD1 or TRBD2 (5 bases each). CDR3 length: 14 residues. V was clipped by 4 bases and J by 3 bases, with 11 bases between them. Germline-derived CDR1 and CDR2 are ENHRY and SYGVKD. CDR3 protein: CAISAEGRTDTQYF. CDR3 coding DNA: TGTGCCATCAGTGCTGAGGGGCGAACAGATACGCAGTATTTT.

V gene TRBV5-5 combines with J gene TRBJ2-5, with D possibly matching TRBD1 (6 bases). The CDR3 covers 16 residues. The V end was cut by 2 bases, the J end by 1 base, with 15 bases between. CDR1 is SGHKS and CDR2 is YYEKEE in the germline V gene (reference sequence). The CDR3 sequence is CASSLKIGQLQETQYF. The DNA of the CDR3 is TGTGCCAGCAGCTTAAAGATTGGACAGCTCCAAGAGACCCAGTACTTC. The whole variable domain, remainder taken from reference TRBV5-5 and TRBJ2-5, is DAGVTQSPTHLIKTRGQQVTLRCSPISGHKSVSWYQQVLGQGPQFIFQYYEKEERGRGNFPDRFSARQFPNYSSELNVNALLLGDSALYLCASSLKIGQLQETQYFGPGTRLLVL.

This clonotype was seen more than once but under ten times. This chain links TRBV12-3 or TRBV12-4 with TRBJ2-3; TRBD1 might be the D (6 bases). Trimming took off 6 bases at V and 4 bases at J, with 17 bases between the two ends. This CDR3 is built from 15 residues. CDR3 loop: CASRDTGSNPDTQYF. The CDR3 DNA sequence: TGTGCCAGCAGGGACACAGGGTCCAACCCAGATACGCAGTATTTT.

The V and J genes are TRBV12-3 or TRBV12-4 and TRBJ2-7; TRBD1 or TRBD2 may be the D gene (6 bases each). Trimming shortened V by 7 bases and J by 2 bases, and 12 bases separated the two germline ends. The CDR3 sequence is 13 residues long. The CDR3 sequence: CASTLGGPYEQYF. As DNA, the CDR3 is TGTGCCAGCACCCTGGGGGGCCCCTACGAGCAGTACTTC.

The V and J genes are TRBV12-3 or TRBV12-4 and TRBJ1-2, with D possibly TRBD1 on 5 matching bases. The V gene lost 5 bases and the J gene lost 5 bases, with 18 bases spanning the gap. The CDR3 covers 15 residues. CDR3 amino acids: CASSRWPTTDYGYTF. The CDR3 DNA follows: TGTGCCAGCAGTCGGTGGCCGACGACAGATTATGGCTACACCTTC.